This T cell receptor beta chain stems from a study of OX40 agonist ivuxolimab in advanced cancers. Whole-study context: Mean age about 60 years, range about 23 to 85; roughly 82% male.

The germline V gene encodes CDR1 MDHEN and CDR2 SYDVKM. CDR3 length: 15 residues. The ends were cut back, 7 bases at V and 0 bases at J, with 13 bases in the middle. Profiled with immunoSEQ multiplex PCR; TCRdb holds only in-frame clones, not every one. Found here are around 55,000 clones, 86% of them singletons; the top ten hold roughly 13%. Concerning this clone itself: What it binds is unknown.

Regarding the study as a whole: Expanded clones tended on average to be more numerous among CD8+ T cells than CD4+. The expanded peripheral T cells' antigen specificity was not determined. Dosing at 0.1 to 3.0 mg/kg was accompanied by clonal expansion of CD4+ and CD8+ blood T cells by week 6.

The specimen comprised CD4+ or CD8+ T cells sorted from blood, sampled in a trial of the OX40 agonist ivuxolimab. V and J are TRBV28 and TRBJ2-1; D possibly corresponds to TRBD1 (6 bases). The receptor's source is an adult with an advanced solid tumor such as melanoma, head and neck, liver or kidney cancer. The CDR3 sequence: CASTLQGRSYNEQFF. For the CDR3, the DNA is TGTGCCAGCACCTTACAGGGCCGCTCCTACAATGAGCAGTTCTTC.